This T cell receptor (beta chain) was identified during a study of T-cell reconstitution after alpha-beta-depleted transplantation in children. Many counts were recorded for this clonotype. The library targeted TCRbeta and was prepared with unique molecular identifiers. TCRdb used MiXCR to reprocess the PCR reads, holding one entry per CDR3 protein. This sample yields about 420,000 distinct CDR3 sequences, of which approximately 11% are seen a single time; roughly 5% belongs to the top ten. This CDR3 has 13 residues. Germline CDR1 and CDR2: DFQATT and SNEGSKA (reference sequence). Between the trimmed V and J ends, which lost 5 bases and 8 bases, there was a span of 16 bases.

This TCR was recovered from a human donor who donated a stem cell graft to a child with acute myeloid leukemia. The J gene is TRBJ2-1, the V gene TRBV20-1, with unresolved D. The sequencing here drew on PBMCs from the stem cell graft donor, taken from the stem cell graft. CDR3 in amino acids: CSAAGPSLDEQFF. DNA of the CDR3: TGCAGTGCTGCTGGACCGAGTTTGGATGAGCAGTTCTTC.